The clone carrying this TCR beta chain was found once. Profiling relied on immunoSEQ multiplex PCR, and the TCRdb table lists in-frame clones only, not all of them. The sample records around 200,000 clones, roughly 86% being singletons. The data originate from a study of blood T cell repertoires in COVID-19. At the level of the study: Researchers got acute and convalescent COVID-19 samples from the United States, Italy and Spain.

The V end lost 4 bases, the J end lost 1 base, and 13 bases lay between the germline ends. The germline V gene has CDR1 SNHLY and CDR2 FYNNEI. There are 15 residues in the CDR3. The chain joins TRBV2 to TRBJ1-2; tentative D call: TRBD1 (6 bases). This clonotype was obtained from a man aged 35-49 years with active or convalescent COVID-19. Source material: peripheral blood. CDR3: CASSGDIGHNYGYTF. As DNA, the CDR3 is TGTGCCAGCAGTGGGGACATTGGGCATAACTATGGCTACACCTTC.